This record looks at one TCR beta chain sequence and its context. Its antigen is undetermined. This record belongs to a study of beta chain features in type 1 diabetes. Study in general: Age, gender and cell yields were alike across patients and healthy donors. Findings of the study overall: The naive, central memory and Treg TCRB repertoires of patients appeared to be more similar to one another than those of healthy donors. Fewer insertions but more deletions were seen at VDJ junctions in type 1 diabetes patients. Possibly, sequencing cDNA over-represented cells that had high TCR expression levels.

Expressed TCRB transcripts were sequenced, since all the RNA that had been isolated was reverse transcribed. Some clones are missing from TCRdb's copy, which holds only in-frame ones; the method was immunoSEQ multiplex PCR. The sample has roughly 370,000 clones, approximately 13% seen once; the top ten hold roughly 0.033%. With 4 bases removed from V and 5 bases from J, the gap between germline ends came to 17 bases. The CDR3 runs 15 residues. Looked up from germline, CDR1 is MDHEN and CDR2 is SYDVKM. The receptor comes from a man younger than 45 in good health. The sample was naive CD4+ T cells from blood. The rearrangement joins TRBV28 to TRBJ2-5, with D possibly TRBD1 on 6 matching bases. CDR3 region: CASSSLLGAMETQYF. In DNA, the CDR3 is TGTGCCAGCAGTTCCCTCCTGGGGGCTATGGAGACCCAGTACTTC.